This entry concerns a single T cell receptor (beta chain). Original analysis: Amplification of reference gene primers provided the estimated nucleated cell counts. The repertoire was sequenced with immunoSEQ multiplex PCR; TCRdb's copy has only in-frame clones and lacks some. D and trimming come from the DNA, and the V and J calls and clone size come from that table. The data show 30,000 to 35,000 clones, approximately 78% seen once. These data belong to a study of blood T cell repertoires in COVID-19. The overall study: The United States, Italy and Spain supplied acute and convalescent COVID-19 samples.

V was clipped by 4 bases and J by 5 bases, with 8 bases between them. Per the germline V gene, CDR1 is KGHSH and CDR2 is LQKENI. There are 13 residues in the CDR3. The sequence derives from a man older than 75 with active or convalescent COVID-19. The sample comprised peripheral blood. The chain has TRBV18 and TRBJ1-4; tentative D call: TRBD1 (5 bases). CDR3 coding DNA: TGTGCCAGCTCACTCGACAGCAATGAAAAACTGTTTTTT. Amino acid sequence: CASSLDSNEKLFF. The whole variable domain, remainder taken from reference TRBV18 and TRBJ1-4, is NAGVMQNPRHLVRRRGQEARLRCSPMKGHSHVYWYRQLPEEGLKFMVYLQKENIIDESGMPKERFSAEFPKEGPSILRIQQVVRGDSAAYFCASSLDSNEKLFFGSGTQLSVL.